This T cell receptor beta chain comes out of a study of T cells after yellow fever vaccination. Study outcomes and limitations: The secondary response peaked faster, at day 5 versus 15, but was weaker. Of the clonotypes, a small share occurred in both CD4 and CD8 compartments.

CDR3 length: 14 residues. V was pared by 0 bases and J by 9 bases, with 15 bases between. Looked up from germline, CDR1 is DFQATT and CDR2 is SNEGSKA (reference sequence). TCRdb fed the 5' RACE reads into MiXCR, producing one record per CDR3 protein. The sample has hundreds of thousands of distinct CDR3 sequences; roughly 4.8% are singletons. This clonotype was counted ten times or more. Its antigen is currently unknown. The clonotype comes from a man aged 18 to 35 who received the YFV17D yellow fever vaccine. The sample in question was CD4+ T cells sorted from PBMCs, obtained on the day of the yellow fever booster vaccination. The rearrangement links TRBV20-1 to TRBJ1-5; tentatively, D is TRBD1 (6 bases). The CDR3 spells CSARDRTGSLPQHF. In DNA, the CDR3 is TGCAGTGCTAGAGATCGCACAGGGTCCCTGCCCCAGCATTTT.